The 5 T cell receptor beta chains listed next were all sequenced from one sample in a study of vaccination and CD4 T cells after COVID-19 (dated by TCRdb to the early 2020s). Libraries were prepared through PCR. TCRdb shows the sequencer as Illumina iSeq 100. DNA from cultured CD4+ T cells underwent TCR sequencing with the Oncomine TCR Beta short-read assay at the Johns Hopkins FTIC core. TCRdb passed the public sequencing reads through fastp at Q25 and MiXCR, retaining productive beta sequences. Each record represents a unique CDR3 protein, reported with the most common genes and DNA among its rows. Counted in this sample were roughly 9,000 distinct CDR3 sequences; about half of them appeared once. The ten largest make up approximately 17% of the sample. These receptors' antigens are unknown. The treatment or condition label, as the study defines it: approximately nine-day PBMC culture with coronavirus spike peptide pools or control peptides (ViraFEST assay). CD4+ T cells from unexposed donors were collected before the COVID-19 pandemic (2011-2018).

Sequencing was performed on CD4+ T cells from blood, cultured in vitro. The receptors shown here come from a human donor in good health.

The rearrangement links TRBV2 to TRBJ2-1, with TRBD2 matching over 11 bases. After removal of 3 bases from V and 7 bases from J, the junction contained 5 bases not matched to a gene. The length of the CDR3 is 15 residues. Per the germline V gene, CDR1 is SNHLY and CDR2 is FYNNEI. CDR3 bases: TGTGCCAGCAGTGAGTCTAGCGGGAGGATAAATGAGCAGTTCTTC. Amino acid sequence: CASSESSGRINEQFF.

V gene TRBV19 combines with J gene TRBJ2-2; D ambiguous. Germline CDR1 reads LNHDA; CDR2 reads SQIVND (reference sequence). The CDR3 loop spans 14 amino acids. Deletions cut 7 bases from V and 2 bases from J, with 11 bases between. The CDR3 reads CASMRFSNTGELFF. The CDR3 nucleotides are TGTGCCAGTATGCGTTTTAGCAACACCGGGGAGCTGTTTTTT.

This clonotype was observed a handful of times. J is TRBJ1-2 and V is TRBV6-1; D is unresolved. This CDR3 comprises 14 residues. V lost 5 bases, J lost 4 bases, and 14 bases lay in between. From germline, CDR1 is MNHNS and CDR2 SASEGT. DNA for the CDR3: TGTGCCAGCAGTAGGCTGGAAAATGGCTATGGCTACACCTTC. Its protein is CASSRLENGYGYTF.

This clonotype turned up a few times. This chain connects TRBV7-2 to TRBJ1-5; D uncertain. From germline, CDR1 is SGHTA and CDR2 FQGNSA. V lost 1 base to trimming and J lost 2 bases, with 6 bases between them. The CDR3 loop spans 14 amino acids. As DNA, the CDR3 is TGTGCCAGCAGCTTAGACCAGCGCAATCAGCCCCAGCATTTT. Translated, it gives CASSLDQRNQPQHF. The full variable domain, its missing parts supplied by reference TRBV7-2 and TRBJ1-5, is GAGVSQSPSNKVTEKGKDVELRCDPISGHTALYWYRQSLGQGLEFLIYFQGNSAPDKSGLPSDRFSAERTGGSVSTLTIQRTQQEDSAVYLCASSLDQRNQPQHFGDGTRLSIL.

The rearrangement links TRBV7-2 to TRBJ2-3; D unclear. Trimming cost V 4 bases and J 3 bases, with 5 bases left between them. The CDR3 sequence is 12 residues long. Germline-derived CDR1 and CDR2 are SGHTA and FQGNSA. CDR3 coding DNA: TGTGCCAGCAGCTCGTCTACAGATACGCAGTATTTT. Protein product: CASSSSTDTQYF.